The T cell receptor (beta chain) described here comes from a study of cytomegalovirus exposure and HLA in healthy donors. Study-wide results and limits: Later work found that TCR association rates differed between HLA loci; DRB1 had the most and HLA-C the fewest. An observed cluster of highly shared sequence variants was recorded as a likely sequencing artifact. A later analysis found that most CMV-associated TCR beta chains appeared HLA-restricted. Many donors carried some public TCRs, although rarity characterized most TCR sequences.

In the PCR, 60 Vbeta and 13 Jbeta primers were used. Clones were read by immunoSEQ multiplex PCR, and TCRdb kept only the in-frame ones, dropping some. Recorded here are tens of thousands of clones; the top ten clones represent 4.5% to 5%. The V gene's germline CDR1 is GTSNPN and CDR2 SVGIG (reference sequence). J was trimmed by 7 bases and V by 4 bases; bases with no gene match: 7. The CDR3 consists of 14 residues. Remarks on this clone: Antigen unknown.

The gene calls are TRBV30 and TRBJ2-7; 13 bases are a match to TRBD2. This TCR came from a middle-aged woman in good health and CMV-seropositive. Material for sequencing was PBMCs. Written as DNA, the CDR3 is TGTGCCTGGACCCCACGACTAGCGGGAGGTGAGCAGTACTTC. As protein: CAWTPRLAGGEQYF.